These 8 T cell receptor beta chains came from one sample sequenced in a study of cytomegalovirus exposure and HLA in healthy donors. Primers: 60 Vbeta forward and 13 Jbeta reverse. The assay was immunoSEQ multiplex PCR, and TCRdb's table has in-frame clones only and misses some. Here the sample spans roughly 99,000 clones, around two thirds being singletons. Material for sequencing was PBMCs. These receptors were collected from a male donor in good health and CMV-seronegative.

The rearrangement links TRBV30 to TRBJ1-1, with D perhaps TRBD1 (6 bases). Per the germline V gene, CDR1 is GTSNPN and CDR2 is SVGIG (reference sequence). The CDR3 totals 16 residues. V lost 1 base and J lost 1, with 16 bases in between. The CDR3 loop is CAWSGGRTAQNTEAFF. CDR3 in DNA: TGTGCCTGGAGTGGAGGAAGGACAGCCCAGAACACTGAAGCTTTCTTT.

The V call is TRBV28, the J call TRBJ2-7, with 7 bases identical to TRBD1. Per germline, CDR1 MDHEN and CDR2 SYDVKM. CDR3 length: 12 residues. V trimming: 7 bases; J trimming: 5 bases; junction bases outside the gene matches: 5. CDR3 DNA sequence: TGTGCCAGCACTGGAACAGGGGACGAGCAGTACTTC. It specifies CASTGTGDEQYF.

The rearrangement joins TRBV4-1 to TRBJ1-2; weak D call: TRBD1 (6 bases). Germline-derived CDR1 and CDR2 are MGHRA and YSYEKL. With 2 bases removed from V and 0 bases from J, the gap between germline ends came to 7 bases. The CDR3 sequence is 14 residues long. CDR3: CASSQRDTNYGYTF. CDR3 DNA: TGCGCCAGCAGCCAAAGGGACACTAACTATGGCTACACCTTC.

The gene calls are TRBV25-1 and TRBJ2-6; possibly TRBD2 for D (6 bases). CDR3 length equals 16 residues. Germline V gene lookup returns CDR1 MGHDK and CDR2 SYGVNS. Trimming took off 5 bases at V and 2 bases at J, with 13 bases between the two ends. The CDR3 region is CASSNAGSPGANVLTF. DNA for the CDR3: TGTGCCAGCAGTAACGCGGGAAGCCCTGGGGCCAACGTCCTGACTTTC.

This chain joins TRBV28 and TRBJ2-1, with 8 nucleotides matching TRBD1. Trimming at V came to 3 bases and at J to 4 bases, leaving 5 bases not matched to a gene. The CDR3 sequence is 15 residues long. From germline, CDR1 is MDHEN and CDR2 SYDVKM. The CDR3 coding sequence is TGTGCCAGCAGTTTTTTGGGACAGGAATACAATGAGCAGTTCTTC. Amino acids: CASSFLGQEYNEQFF.

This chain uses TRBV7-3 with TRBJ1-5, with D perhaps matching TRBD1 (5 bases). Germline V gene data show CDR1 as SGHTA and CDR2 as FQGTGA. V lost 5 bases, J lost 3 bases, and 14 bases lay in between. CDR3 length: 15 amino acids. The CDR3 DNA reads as TGTGCCAGCAGCCCAGCGGGGGACCCCAATCAGCCCCAGCATTTT. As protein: CASSPAGDPNQPQHF. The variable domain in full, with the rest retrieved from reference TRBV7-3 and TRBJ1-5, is GAGVSQTPSNKVTEKGKYVELRCDPISGHTALYWYRQSLGQGPEFLIYFQGTGAADDSGLPNDRFFAVRPEGSVSTLKIQRTERGDSAVYLCASSPAGDPNQPQHFGDGTRLSIL.

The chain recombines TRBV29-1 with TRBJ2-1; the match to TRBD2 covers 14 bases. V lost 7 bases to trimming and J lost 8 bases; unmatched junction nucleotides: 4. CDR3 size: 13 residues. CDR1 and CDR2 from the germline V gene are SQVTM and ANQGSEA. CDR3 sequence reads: CSAGLAGDDEQFF. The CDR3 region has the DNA TGCAGCGCGGGACTAGCGGGAGATGATGAGCAGTTCTTC.

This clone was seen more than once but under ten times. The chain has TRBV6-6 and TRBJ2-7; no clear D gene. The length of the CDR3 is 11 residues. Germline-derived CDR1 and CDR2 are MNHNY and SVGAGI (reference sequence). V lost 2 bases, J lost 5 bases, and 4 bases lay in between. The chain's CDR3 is CASSYADEQYF. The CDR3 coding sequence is TGTGCCAGCAGTTACGCAGACGAGCAGTACTTC.